Shown below are 5 T cell receptor beta chains from a single sample sequenced in a study of Ad26.COV2.S vaccination and SARS-CoV-2 variants. As to treatment: around 19 received Ad26.COV2.S at low or high dose, single or two shots; 5 received placebo; per-sample allocation not given. Sampling took place 63 days after the first vaccine or placebo injection. TCRdb keeps only in-frame clones here, not all; method: immunoSEQ multiplex PCR. The sample lists 350,000 to 500,000 clones; 90% were seen once. This sample comprised peripheral blood, obtained in a trial of Ad26.COV2.S vaccine versus placebo. The receptors were sampled from a person aged 18-65 years who received the Ad26.COV2.S COVID-19 vaccine or a placebo.

In its sample, this clone was seen a few times. The CDR3 protein is CASSQDRANRGNSPLHF. The CDR3 DNA reads TGTGCCAGCAGCCAAGACCGAGCGAACAGGGGTAATTCACCCCTCCACTTT. The chain uses TRBV4-2 and TRBJ1-6; the match to TRBD1 covers 7 bases. The CDR3 is 17 residues long. Trimming removed 0 bases from V and 6 bases from J; junction bases left unmatched: 8. Germline V gives CDR1 LGHNA, CDR2 YNFKEQ.

J is TRBJ2-7 and V is TRBV6-2 or TRBV6-3; perhaps TRBD2 as D (6 bases). The V gene's germline CDR1 is MNHEY and CDR2 SVGEGT. V was trimmed by 5 bases and J by 3 bases, leaving 14 bases between them. This CDR3 contains 14 residues. The CDR3 here is CASSPPRRVYEQYF. The CDR3 nucleotides read TGTGCCAGCAGTCCCCCTCGGAGGGTCTACGAGCAGTACTTC.

This clone turned up a few times. The chain couples TRBV7-9 to TRBJ1-5; D not certain. The CDR3 has 15 amino acids. V shed 1 base and J shed 0 bases, with 7 bases lying between them. Germline CDR1 is SEHNR and CDR2 is FQNEAQ (reference sequence). CDR3 bases: TGTGCCAGCAGCTTAGATGGGGTTAGCAATCAGCCCCAGCATTTT. This translates into CASSLDGVSNQPQHF.

V gene TRBV14 combines with J gene TRBJ2-1, with 7 bases matching TRBD2. Trimming took 4 bases from V and 4 from J; bases not matched to a gene: 7. CDR3 length equals 15 residues. Germline V lookup: CDR1 SGHDN, CDR2 FVKESK. CDR3 residues: CASSLKMGGYNEQFF. DNA of the CDR3: TGTGCCAGCAGCCTAAAGATGGGGGGGTACAATGAGCAGTTCTTC. Filled out from reference TRBV14 and TRBJ2-1, the complete variable domain reads EAGVTQFPSHSVIEKGQTVTLRCDPISGHDNLYWYRRVMGKEIKFLLHFVKESKQDESGMPNNRFLAERTGGTYSTLKVQPAELEDSGVYFCASSLKMGGYNEQFFGPGTRLTVL.

The chain recombines TRBV15 with TRBJ2-3, with 9 nucleotides matching TRBD2. J gave up 2 bases and V 4 bases, and 13 bases lay outside the gene matches. Germline V CDR1 and CDR2: LNHNV, YYDKDF (reference sequence). This CDR3 spans 18 amino acids. The CDR3 here is CATSTGGLAGYYTDTQYF. The CDR3 DNA is TGTGCCACCAGCACAGGCGGGCTAGCGGGATACTACACAGATACGCAGTATTTT.